The 13 T cell receptor beta chains below all came from one sample that was sequenced in a study of CD8 T cells in ankylosing spondylitis. TCRdb itself ran the 5' RACE reads through MiXCR, one entry per CDR3 protein. The data hold 200,000 or so distinct CDR3 sequences, with roughly 13% observed a single time. Sequenced material: blood, either unsorted or a sorted T cell fraction (not recorded which). The receptors were sampled from a female donor with ankylosing spondylitis or in good health (not recorded which).

This clonotype was counted a few times. This rearrangement joins TRBV7-2 to TRBJ1-2; D unresolved. V lost 5 bases, J lost 7 bases, and 17 bases lay in between. CDR1 and CDR2 (germline): SGHTA, FQGNSA. There are 14 residues in the CDR3. In DNA, the CDR3 is TGTGCCAGCAGCCTGGGTAGAGTCGCCCTTGGCTACACCTTC. Its translation is CASSLGRVALGYTF.

This clonotype was seen at least ten times. The CDR3 reads CASSVSGTAKNIQYF. Written as DNA, the CDR3 is TGTGCCAGCAGCGTCAGCGGGACAGCAAAAAACATTCAGTACTTC. The genes are TRBV9 and TRBJ2-4; D is perhaps TRBD1 or TRBD2 (7 bases each). Germline CDR1 reads SGDLS; CDR2 reads YYNGEE. This CDR3 spans 15 amino acids. Between the trimmed V and J ends, which lost 2 bases and 4 bases, there was a span of 13 bases.

The chain's CDR3 is CASTYLTGKNIQYF. CDR3 bases: TGTGCCAGCACCTACCTAACAGGGAAAAACATTCAGTACTTC. The chain links TRBV27 to TRBJ2-4; the D gene is possibly TRBD1 (6 bases). The germline gives CDR1 MNHEY, CDR2 SMNVEV (reference sequence). The V and J ends lost 7 bases and 4 bases respectively, with 14 bases between them. CDR3 length: 14 amino acids.

This clonotype was counted a few times. The chain carries TRBV28 and TRBJ2-7, with D hard to call. Trimming removed 7 bases at V and 10 bases at J, with 14 bases between. The CDR3 length is 11 residues. Germline CDR1 is MDHEN and CDR2 is SYDVKM. CDR3 sequence (DNA): TGTGCCAGCACTTCAGGCATGATCCAGTACTTC. This sequence encodes CASTSGMIQYF.

This clonotype was recorded at least ten times. The chain combines TRBV10-3 with TRBJ2-7; 13 bases fit TRBD2. V lost 8 bases and J lost 6; bases outside the gene matches: 4. There are 13 residues in the CDR3. Germline V gene data show CDR1 as ENHRY and CDR2 as SYGVKD. The CDR3 region has the DNA TGTGCCATCGCCGGACTAGCGGGAGTCGAGCAGTACTTC. This sequence encodes CAIAGLAGVEQYF.

The chain has TRBV18 and TRBJ1-1; maybe TRBD1 (6 bases). Per germline, CDR1 KGHSH and CDR2 LQKENI. Trimming removed 3 bases from V and 0 bases from J, with 11 bases in between. The CDR3 contains 15 residues. The CDR3 nucleotides are TGTGCCAGCTCACCGGGACATACCATGAACACTGAAGCTTTCTTT. Protein sequence: CASSPGHTMNTEAFF.

Comment on this clonotype: Sequence at one end of the junction differs from germline and may be a read error. The chain uses TRBV12-3 or TRBV12-4 and TRBJ2-3; possibly TRBD1 for D (5 bases). CDR3 length equals 11 residues. The CDR3 region is CASSLTGTQYF. The DNA of the CDR3 is TGTGCCAGCAGTCTCACAGGTACGCAGTATTTT.

This clonotype was picked up many times. The chain combines TRBV5-1 with TRBJ2-2; D is possibly TRBD2 (5 bases). Trimming took 1 base from V and 8 from J, leaving 9 bases between them. Germline CDR1 is SGHRS and CDR2 is YFSETQ. There are 13 residues in the CDR3. The DNA of the CDR3 is TGCGCCAGCAGCTTGAGAGCGGTGGGGGAGCTGTTTTTT. It encodes CASSLRAVGELFF.

This clonotype came up a few times. The V call is TRBV29-1, the J call TRBJ2-5, with TRBD2 matching 7 bases. V lost 4 bases and J lost 1; bases outside the gene matches: 12. The germline gives CDR1 SQVTM, CDR2 ANQGSEA. The CDR3 has 16 amino acids. The CDR3 protein is CSVGGTTGGGQETQYF. Written as DNA, the CDR3 is TGCAGCGTTGGAGGAACTACGGGAGGAGGCCAAGAGACCCAGTACTTC.

The chain has TRBV7-2 and TRBJ2-4; D assignment may be TRBD1 or TRBD2 (6 bases each). With 3 bases removed from V and 2 bases from J, the gap between germline ends came to 8 bases. CDR3 size: 14 residues. Germline lookup yields CDR1 SGHTA and CDR2 FQGNSA. The CDR3 here is CASSLGGSKNIQYF. CDR3 nucleotides: TGTGCCAGCAGCTTGGGGGGCTCCAAAAACATTCAGTACTTC.

This clonotype has only a few counts. The chain uses TRBV7-2 and TRBJ2-2; 9 positions agree with TRBD1. Unmatched junction bases numbered 5, after V lost 5 bases and J lost 4 bases. CDR1 and CDR2 (germline): SGHTA, FQGNSA. There are 15 residues in the CDR3. This CDR3 is CASSIDRGGTGELFF. CDR3 coding DNA: TGTGCCAGCAGCATCGACAGGGGGGGCACCGGGGAGCTGTTTTTT.

This clonotype was found many times. V usage is TRBV6-2 or TRBV6-3 and J usage is TRBJ2-1; TRBD1 aligns across 7 bases. Germline CDR1 MNHEY, CDR2 SVGEGT. The CDR3 length is 13 residues. The junction had 5 bases not matched to a gene; V was cut back by 6 bases and J by 6 bases. The CDR3 spells CASSLDRVNEQFF. As DNA, the CDR3 is TGTGCCAGCAGCTTAGACAGGGTCAATGAGCAGTTCTTC.

CDR3 amino acids: CASSELPSGSPAGELFF. DNA of the CDR3: TGTGCCAGCAGTGAATTGCCTAGCGGGAGCCCCGCCGGGGAGCTGTTTTTT. V usage is TRBV6-1 and J usage is TRBJ2-2; the match to TRBD2 covers 10 bases. V trimming: 2 bases; J trimming: 6 bases; junction bases outside the gene matches: 9. The CDR3 extends over 17 amino acids. Germline V lookup: CDR1 MNHNS, CDR2 SASEGT.